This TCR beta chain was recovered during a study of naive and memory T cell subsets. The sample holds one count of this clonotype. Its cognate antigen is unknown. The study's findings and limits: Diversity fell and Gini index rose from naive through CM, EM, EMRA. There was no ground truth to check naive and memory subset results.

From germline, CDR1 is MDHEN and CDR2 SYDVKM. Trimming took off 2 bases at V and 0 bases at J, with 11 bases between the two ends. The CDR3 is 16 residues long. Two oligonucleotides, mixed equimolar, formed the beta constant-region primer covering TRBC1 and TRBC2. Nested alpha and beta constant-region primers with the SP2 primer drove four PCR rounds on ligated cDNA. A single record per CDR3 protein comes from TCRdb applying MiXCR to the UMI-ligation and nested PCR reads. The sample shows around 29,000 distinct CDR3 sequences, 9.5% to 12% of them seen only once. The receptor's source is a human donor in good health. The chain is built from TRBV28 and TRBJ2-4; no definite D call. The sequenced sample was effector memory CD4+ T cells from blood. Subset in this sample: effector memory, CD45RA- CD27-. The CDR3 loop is CASSLVSNLAKNIQYF. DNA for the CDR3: TGTGCCAGCAGTTTAGTCAGCAACCTAGCCAAAAACATTCAGTACTTC.